The rows below give T cell receptor beta chains drawn from one sample of a study of Ad26.COV2.S vaccination and SARS-CoV-2 variants. Sequencing used immunoSEQ multiplex PCR; TCRdb keeps in-frame clones, though not all of them. This table holds roughly 380,000 clones, roughly 88% found once. The specimen comprised peripheral blood, sampled in a trial of Ad26.COV2.S vaccine versus placebo. The receptor source for this set is a person between 18 and 60 years old who received the Ad26.COV2.S COVID-19 vaccine or a placebo. The CDR3 runs from the conserved cysteine through the conserved F or W. The D gene is left open where the match is weak. Not every row has a clone size; where given, it reads once, few, many or a size class.

15,NA,TRBJ2-7,NA,TRBV27,CASSLSGQSLYEQYF,TGTGCCAGCAGTTTATCGGGCCAGTCCCTCTACGAGCAGTACTTC
14,NA,TRBJ2-3,NA,TRBV29-1,CSVAGHLSTDTQYF,TGCAGCGTTGCGGGACACCTAAGCACAGATACGCAGTATTTT
13,NA,TRBJ2-3,TRBD2,TRBV29-1,CSVTRLATDTQYF,TGCAGCGTCACCCGACTAGCAACAGATACGCAGTATTTT
13,few,TRBJ1-2,NA,TRBV28,CASSAGAPYDYTF,TGTGCCAGCAGCGCTGGGGCACCTTACGACTACACCTTC
14,NA,TRBJ1-2,NA,TRBV7-3,CASSQGRGGGGYTF,TGTGCCAGCAGCCAAGGCAGGGGAGGGGGTGGCTACACCTTC
17,NA,TRBJ1-6,TRBD1,TRBV28,CASSYRGLHSWNSPLHF,TGTGCCAGCAGTTACAGGGGGCTTCACTCTTGGAATTCACCCCTCCACTTT
15,NA,TRBJ2-1,NA,TRBV7-3,CASSLGLLNYNEQFF,TGTGCCAGCAGCCTCGGACTACTAAACTACAATGAGCAGTTCTTC
14,few,TRBJ1-5,TRBD1,TRBV2,CASRTGEGNQPQHF,TGTGCCAGCAGAACAGGGGAAGGCAATCAGCCCCAGCATTTT
13,NA,TRBJ1-2,NA,TRBV7-9,CASSTTQGYGYTF,TGTGCCAGCAGCACCACACAGGGCTATGGCTACACCTTC
17,NA,TRBJ1-2,TRBD1,TRBV5-5,CASSLEGGQGLIYGYTF,TGTGCCAGCAGCTTGGAAGGGGGACAGGGTTTGATCTATGGCTACACCTTC
12,NA,TRBJ2-7,NA,TRBV13,CASSLSKDEQYF,TGTGCCAGCAGCTTATCTAAGGACGAGCAGTACTTC
15,NA,TRBJ2-1,TRBD2,TRBV30,CAWTRSGGLYNEQFF,TGTGCCTGGACCCGTAGCGGGGGGCTCTACAATGAGCAGTTCTTC
14,NA,TRBJ1-2,TRBD1,TRBV10-3,CATQGQGIHRGYTF,TGTGCCACCCAGGGACAGGGAATTCATCGGGGCTACACCTTC
14,NA,TRBJ1-1,TRBD1,TRBV5-8,CASSLGQGYAEAFF,TGTGCCAGCAGCTTGGGACAGGGTTACGCTGAAGCTTTCTTT
13,NA,TRBJ2-7,TRBD2,TRBV12-3/TRBV12-4,CASSTRLAGEQYF,TGTGCCAGCAGTACCCGGCTAGCGGGGGAGCAGTACTTC
13,NA,TRBJ2-1,NA,TRBV6-4,CASSAGIYNEQFF,TGTGCCAGCAGTGCTGGGATTTACAATGAGCAGTTCTTC
14,NA,TRBJ1-2,NA,TRBV6-2/TRBV6-3,CASSSFPTNYGYTF,TGTGCCAGCAGCTCCTTCCCCACGAACTATGGCTACACCTTC
11,NA,TRBJ2-7,NA,TRBV10-3,CAISDYYEQYF,TGTGCCATCAGTGACTACTACGAGCAGTACTTC
16,NA,TRBJ1-2,NA,TRBV4-3,CASSPTPDQGFYGYTF,TGCGCCAGCAGCCCAACCCCAGACCAGGGGTTCTATGGCTACACCTTC
15,NA,TRBJ2-4,TRBD1,TRBV4-1,CASSPSDRAQNIQYF,TGCGCCAGCAGCCCGTCAGACAGGGCACAAAACATTCAGTACTTC
14,NA,TRBJ1-2,NA,TRBV6-5,CASSYSGGRYGYTF,TGTGCCAGCAGTTACTCGGGGGGCCGCTATGGCTACACCTTC
15,NA,TRBJ1-4,TRBD1,TRBV6-5,CASRVGQGANEKLFF,TGTGCCAGCAGGGTCGGACAGGGGGCTAATGAAAAACTGTTTTTT
11,NA,TRBJ2-7,NA,TRBV20-1,CSARVGYEQYF,TGCAGTGCTAGGGTGGGATACGAGCAGTACTTC
15,NA,TRBJ1-1,NA,TRBV11-2,CASRGGGVQNTEAFF,TGTGCCAGCAGAGGAGGGGGAGTCCAGAACACTGAAGCTTTCTTT
16,many,TRBJ2-7,TRBD2,TRBV4-3,CASSQDFTSGSYEQYF,TGCGCCAGCAGCCAAGATTTCACTAGCGGATCCTACGAGCAGTACTTC
14,once,TRBJ2-3,TRBD1,TRBV9,CASTRQGSSDTQYF,TGTGCCAGCACACGACAGGGGTCATCAGATACGCAGTATTTT
16,NA,TRBJ2-1,NA,TRBV11-3,CASSLDPQSSYNEQFF,TGTGCCAGCAGCTTAGATCCCCAGAGCTCCTACAATGAGCAGTTCTTC
15,NA,TRBJ1-1,NA,TRBV28,CASSLVSPPRTEAFF,TGTGCCAGCAGTTTAGTTTCCCCCCCAAGGACTGAAGCTTTCTTT
15,NA,TRBJ2-7,NA,TRBV28,CASSFRGQLFYEQYF,TGTGCCAGCAGTTTCAGGGGCCAGCTCTTCTACGAGCAGTACTTC
15,NA,TRBJ2-2,NA,TRBV7-2,CASSVARENTGELFF,TGTGCCAGCAGTGTGGCAAGGGAAAACACCGGGGAGCTGTTTTTT
13,few,TRBJ1-1,NA,TRBV29-1,CSVAGNTNTEAFF,TGCAGCGTTGCAGGTAATACGAACACTGAAGCTTTCTTT
14,once,TRBJ1-1,NA,TRBV5-1,CASSLDQKNTEAFF,TGCGCCAGCAGCTTGGACCAGAAGAACACTGAAGCTTTCTTT
13,once,TRBJ2-1,NA,TRBV3-1/TRBV3-2,CASRDSSYNEQFF,TGTGCCAGCAGGGACAGCTCCTACAATGAGCAGTTCTTC